This TCR beta chain was documented in a study of blood T cells in healthy people across ages. Findings and caveats of the study: As naive T cell percentage varied, TCR beta diversity correlated strongly with it. PBMCs that were unsorted prevented a conclusive naive versus antigen-experienced comparison.

Combining a sample-barcoded 5' primer with a J-beta primer mix, a second PCR ran for 7 to 11 cycles. TCRdb itself ran the 5' RACE reads through MiXCR, one entry per CDR3 protein. The sample has 1,800,000 or so distinct CDR3 sequences, 30% to 40% seen once. CDR1 and CDR2 (germline): DFQATT, SNEGSKA (reference sequence). The CDR3 length is 14 residues. Deletions cut 0 bases from V and 5 bases from J, with 11 bases between. Of note for this clonotype: Its antigen is currently unknown.

Sequenced input: blood. The chain is built from TRBV20-1 and TRBJ2-1; D unresolved. This TCR was recovered from a human donor in good health. The DNA for the CDR3 is TGCAGTGCTAGAGAATCGTCTTCCCACAATGAGCAGTTCTTC. It yields the protein CSARESSSHNEQFF.